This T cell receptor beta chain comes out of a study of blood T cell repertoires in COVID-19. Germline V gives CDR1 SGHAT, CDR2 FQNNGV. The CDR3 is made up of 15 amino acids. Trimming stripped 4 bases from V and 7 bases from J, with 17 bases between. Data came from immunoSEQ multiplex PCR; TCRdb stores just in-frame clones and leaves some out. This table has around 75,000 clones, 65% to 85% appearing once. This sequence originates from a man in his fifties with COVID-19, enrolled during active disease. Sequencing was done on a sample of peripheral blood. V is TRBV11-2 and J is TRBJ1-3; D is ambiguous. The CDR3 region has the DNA TGTGCCAGCAGCTCCCTCCTGAAAACCGGGAACACCATATATTTT. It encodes CASSSLLKTGNTIYF.